The rows below give T cell receptor beta chains drawn from one sample of a study of blood T cell repertoires in COVID-19. Data came from immunoSEQ multiplex PCR; TCRdb stores just in-frame clones and leaves some out. The repertoire holds some 70,000 clones, with roughly 85% as singletons. The sequenced material came from peripheral blood. These receptor sequences come from a man under 40 with acute or convalescent COVID-19. Both conserved end residues are part of each CDR3. Each record gives: D gene, J gene, V gene, CDR3 length, clone size, CDR3 DNA, CDR3 protein. D genes are given only for firm matches. Clone size is given for some rows only: seen once, a few or many times, or a class if the clone is expanded.

D gene: TRBD2; J gene: TRBJ2-7; V gene: TRBV29-1; CDR3 length: 14; clone size: medium-sized; CDR3 DNA: TGCAGCGTTGTTAAGGAGCGGGATTGGTACGAGCAGTACTTC; CDR3 protein: CSVVKERDWYEQYF
D gene: TRBD2; J gene: TRBJ2-3; V gene: TRBV4-1; CDR3 length: 14; clone size: NA; CDR3 DNA: TGCGCCAGCAGCCGACTAGCGGGAGCAGATACGCAGTATTTT; CDR3 protein: CASSRLAGADTQYF
D gene: NA; J gene: TRBJ1-1; V gene: TRBV10-2; CDR3 length: 12; clone size: NA; CDR3 DNA: TGCGCCAGCAGTGACCCTGACAGGATAGCTTTCTTT; CDR3 protein: CASSDPDRIAFF
D gene: NA; J gene: TRBJ1-1; V gene: TRBV21-1; CDR3 length: 14; clone size: few; CDR3 DNA: TGTGCCAGCAGCCCCGGGGAAGCGGAGACTGAAGCTTTCTTT; CDR3 protein: CASSPGEAETEAFF
D gene: TRBD1; J gene: TRBJ1-1; V gene: TRBV29-1; CDR3 length: 13; clone size: NA; CDR3 DNA: TGCAGCGCCCGACAGGGGGCAAACACTGAAGCTTTCTTT; CDR3 protein: CSARQGANTEAFF
D gene: TRBD2; J gene: TRBJ2-1; V gene: TRBV5-4; CDR3 length: 15; clone size: NA; CDR3 DNA: TGTGCCAGCAGCTCCTTACTAGCGGGAGTGAATGAGCAGTTCTTC; CDR3 protein: CASSSLLAGVNEQFF
D gene: TRBD1; J gene: TRBJ1-5; V gene: TRBV28; CDR3 length: 16; clone size: NA; CDR3 DNA: TGTGCCAGCAGTTTCCCCTCGGGACAGGGCGATCAGCCCCAGCATTTT; CDR3 protein: CASSFPSGQGDQPQHF
D gene: NA; J gene: TRBJ2-4; V gene: TRBV19; CDR3 length: 17; clone size: NA; CDR3 DNA: TGTGCCAGTAGTAGTATTGGAGCCCAAACAGCCAAAAACATTCAGTACTTC; CDR3 protein: CASSSIGAQTAKNIQYF
D gene: TRBD1; J gene: TRBJ2-7; V gene: TRBV27; CDR3 length: 14; clone size: NA; CDR3 DNA: TGTGCCAGCAGTTTAGAGGGACAGGGTTACGAGCAGTACTTC; CDR3 protein: CASSLEGQGYEQYF
D gene: NA; J gene: TRBJ2-3; V gene: TRBV6-4; CDR3 length: 13; clone size: NA; CDR3 DNA: TGTGCCAGCAGTGACGGGAGGTCGGATACGCAGTATTTT; CDR3 protein: CASSDGRSDTQYF
D gene: TRBD2; J gene: TRBJ2-1; V gene: TRBV9; CDR3 length: 13; clone size: NA; CDR3 DNA: TGTGCCAGCAGCGTAGGGGAGGGTAGTAGGCAGTTCTTC; CDR3 protein: CASSVGEGSRQFF
D gene: TRBD1; J gene: TRBJ1-3; V gene: TRBV2; CDR3 length: 14; clone size: NA; CDR3 DNA: TGTGCCAGCAGGACCGGGACAGCTGGAAACACCATATATTTT; CDR3 protein: CASRTGTAGNTIYF
D gene: TRBD1; J gene: TRBJ1-5; V gene: TRBV9; CDR3 length: 15; clone size: once; CDR3 DNA: TGTGCCAGCAGCGTATCAGGGGGTAGCAATCAGCCCCAGCATTTT; CDR3 protein: CASSVSGGSNQPQHF
D gene: NA; J gene: TRBJ2-1; V gene: TRBV3-1/TRBV3-2; CDR3 length: 13; clone size: once; CDR3 DNA: TGTGCCAGCAGCCAAGGCGGGAACAATGAGCAGTTCTTC; CDR3 protein: CASSQGGNNEQFF
D gene: NA; J gene: TRBJ2-3; V gene: TRBV12-3/TRBV12-4; CDR3 length: 13; clone size: NA; CDR3 DNA: TGTGCCAGCAGCCTCCTCCTACCGGATACGCAGTATTTT; CDR3 protein: CASSLLLPDTQYF
D gene: TRBD1; J gene: TRBJ1-1; V gene: TRBV5-1; CDR3 length: 15; clone size: once; CDR3 DNA: TGCGCCAGCAGCTTGGTTACAGGGGCGGTCACTGAAGCTTTCTTT; CDR3 protein: CASSLVTGAVTEAFF
D gene: NA; J gene: TRBJ1-1; V gene: TRBV6-1; CDR3 length: 15; clone size: NA; CDR3 DNA: TGTGCCAGCAGTGAAGTCGGAGTAAGGAACACTGAAGCTTTCTTT; CDR3 protein: CASSEVGVRNTEAFF
D gene: TRBD2; J gene: TRBJ2-1; V gene: TRBV29-1; CDR3 length: 16; clone size: NA; CDR3 DNA: TGCAGCGTTGAGACTAGCGGGAGGGCCCTCAACAATGAGCAGTTCTTC; CDR3 protein: CSVETSGRALNNEQFF
D gene: NA; J gene: TRBJ2-7; V gene: TRBV4-1; CDR3 length: 16; clone size: few; CDR3 DNA: TGCGCCAGCAGTGACCTGACTACGACCCCGATCTACGAGCAGTACTTC; CDR3 protein: CASSDLTTTPIYEQYF
D gene: TRBD2; J gene: TRBJ2-2; V gene: TRBV4-1; CDR3 length: 17; clone size: NA; CDR3 DNA: TGCGCCAGCAGCCAACCGGGGACTAGCGGTTCCACCGGGGAGCTGTTTTTT; CDR3 protein: CASSQPGTSGSTGELFF
D gene: TRBD1; J gene: TRBJ1-2; V gene: TRBV19; CDR3 length: 12; clone size: NA; CDR3 DNA: TGTGCCAGTTCCGACAGGGGCGCTGGCTACACCTTC; CDR3 protein: CASSDRGAGYTF
D gene: TRBD2; J gene: TRBJ2-6; V gene: TRBV30; CDR3 length: 16; clone size: NA; CDR3 DNA: TGTGCCTGGAAGAGCGGGAGTCGTTCTGGGGCCAACGTCCTGACTTTC; CDR3 protein: CAWKSGSRSGANVLTF
D gene: NA; J gene: TRBJ1-3; V gene: TRBV7-2; CDR3 length: 15; clone size: NA; CDR3 DNA: TGTGCCAGCAGTCTATCGACAGTCTCTGGAAACACCATATATTTT; CDR3 protein: CASSLSTVSGNTIYF
D gene: TRBD1; J gene: TRBJ2-7; V gene: TRBV28; CDR3 length: 14; clone size: NA; CDR3 DNA: TGTGCCAGCAGTACAGGGGAACTCCTCTACGAGCAGTACTTC; CDR3 protein: CASSTGELLYEQYF
D gene: TRBD2; J gene: TRBJ2-7; V gene: TRBV19; CDR3 length: 14; clone size: NA; CDR3 DNA: TGTGCCAGTAGGACAGCGGGAGGTTCCTACGAGCAGTACTTC; CDR3 protein: CASRTAGGSYEQYF
D gene: TRBD2; J gene: TRBJ2-1; V gene: TRBV7-3; CDR3 length: 16; clone size: once; CDR3 DNA: TGTGCCAGCAGCTTGAAGGGAGTCGCGGGAGACAATGAGCAGTTCTTC; CDR3 protein: CASSLKGVAGDNEQFF
D gene: TRBD1; J gene: TRBJ1-4; V gene: TRBV29-1; CDR3 length: 12; clone size: NA; CDR3 DNA: TGCAGCGTTGGGACAGGACAAGAAAAACTGTTTTTT; CDR3 protein: CSVGTGQEKLFF
D gene: NA; J gene: TRBJ2-3; V gene: TRBV21-1; CDR3 length: 14; clone size: NA; CDR3 DNA: TGTGCCAGCAGCTTGGGACAGGGCACAGATACGCAGTATTTT; CDR3 protein: CASSLGQGTDTQYF
D gene: NA; J gene: TRBJ1-6; V gene: TRBV7-2; CDR3 length: 15; clone size: NA; CDR3 DNA: TGTGCCAGCAGCTCCTATGCCTCTTATAATTCACCCCTCCACTTT; CDR3 protein: CASSSYASYNSPLHF
D gene: TRBD1; J gene: TRBJ2-7; V gene: TRBV19; CDR3 length: 11; clone size: NA; CDR3 DNA: TGTGCCACCCGGACAGGGTACGAGCAGTACTTC; CDR3 protein: CATRTGYEQYF
D gene: NA; J gene: TRBJ1-4; V gene: TRBV7-9; CDR3 length: 14; clone size: NA; CDR3 DNA: TGTGCCAGCAGCCGGTCGGCAGGGGCTGAAAAACTGTTTTTT; CDR3 protein: CASSRSAGAEKLFF
D gene: NA; J gene: TRBJ2-5; V gene: TRBV5-1; CDR3 length: 15; clone size: NA; CDR3 DNA: TGCGCCAGCAGCAGCCCCCTAGCGAACCAAGAGACCCAGTACTTC; CDR3 protein: CASSSPLANQETQYF
D gene: TRBD1; J gene: TRBJ1-6; V gene: TRBV6-5; CDR3 length: 15; clone size: once; CDR3 DNA: TGTGCCAGCAGGGCCCCCGACAGGGAGGTTTCACCCCTCCACTTT; CDR3 protein: CASRAPDREVSPLHF
D gene: NA; J gene: TRBJ1-1; V gene: TRBV18; CDR3 length: 17; clone size: once; CDR3 DNA: TGTGCCAGCTCACCACCTCGGGGGGGCGCAAGGGGCCTTGAAGCTTTCTTT; CDR3 protein: CASSPPRGGARGLEAFF
D gene: NA; J gene: TRBJ2-3; V gene: TRBV12-3/TRBV12-4; CDR3 length: 12; clone size: NA; CDR3 DNA: TGTGCCAGCGGGAGAGACACAGATACGCAGTATTTT; CDR3 protein: CASGRDTDTQYF
D gene: NA; J gene: TRBJ2-7; V gene: TRBV5-6; CDR3 length: 14; clone size: NA; CDR3 DNA: TGTGCCAGCAGCTTAGGGGGAAACTCCTACGAGCAGTACTTC; CDR3 protein: CASSLGGNSYEQYF
D gene: TRBD1; J gene: TRBJ2-2; V gene: TRBV3-1/TRBV3-2; CDR3 length: 16; clone size: NA; CDR3 DNA: TGTGCCAGCAGCCAAGAGGGACAGGCCTACACCGGGGAGCTGTTTTTT; CDR3 protein: CASSQEGQAYTGELFF
D gene: NA; J gene: TRBJ2-5; V gene: TRBV7-2; CDR3 length: 15; clone size: NA; CDR3 DNA: TGTGCCAGCAGCTTAGCGCAGGCAGGGCAAGAGACCCAGTACTTC; CDR3 protein: CASSLAQAGQETQYF
D gene: NA; J gene: TRBJ2-5; V gene: TRBV5-5; CDR3 length: 14; clone size: NA; CDR3 DNA: TGTGCCAGCAGCTTGGGCGAATTTTTCGAGACCCAGTACTTC; CDR3 protein: CASSLGEFFETQYF
D gene: NA; J gene: TRBJ1-5; V gene: TRBV19; CDR3 length: 14; clone size: few; CDR3 DNA: TGTGCCAGTACCCCGGACTATAGCAATCAGCCCCAGCATTTT; CDR3 protein: CASTPDYSNQPQHF
D gene: NA; J gene: TRBJ1-2; V gene: TRBV19; CDR3 length: 15; clone size: few; CDR3 DNA: TGTGCCAGTAGCTCCCCTGAAGGGGGACGGTATGGCTACACCTTC; CDR3 protein: CASSSPEGGRYGYTF
D gene: NA; J gene: TRBJ1-2; V gene: TRBV12-2; CDR3 length: 13; clone size: NA; CDR3 DNA: TGTGCAAGTCGCTTAACGGGACAGGACGGCTACACCTTC; CDR3 protein: CASRLTGQDGYTF
D gene: NA; J gene: TRBJ1-5; V gene: TRBV4-1; CDR3 length: 15; clone size: NA; CDR3 DNA: TGCGCCAGCAGCCAGGAGGCGGAGCTCAATCAGCCCCAGCATTTT; CDR3 protein: CASSQEAELNQPQHF
D gene: TRBD2; J gene: TRBJ2-1; V gene: TRBV28; CDR3 length: 13; clone size: NA; CDR3 DNA: TGTGCCAGCAGGGCTAGCGGGAGGGGTGAGCAGTTCTTC; CDR3 protein: CASRASGRGEQFF
D gene: TRBD1; J gene: TRBJ1-5; V gene: TRBV28; CDR3 length: 14; clone size: NA; CDR3 DNA: TGTGCCAGCAGTCTTCGACAGGGTGATCAGCCCCAGCATTTT; CDR3 protein: CASSLRQGDQPQHF
D gene: NA; J gene: TRBJ1-4; V gene: TRBV15; CDR3 length: 14; clone size: NA; CDR3 DNA: TGTGCCACGTCGCCCGGGGGGATGGGAGAAAAACTGTTTTTT; CDR3 protein: CATSPGGMGEKLFF
D gene: NA; J gene: TRBJ1-1; V gene: TRBV7-6; CDR3 length: 12; clone size: NA; CDR3 DNA: TGTGCCAGCAGCCAGGCGGGCACTGAAGCTTTCTTT; CDR3 protein: CASSQAGTEAFF
D gene: NA; J gene: TRBJ1-1; V gene: TRBV5-1; CDR3 length: 13; clone size: NA; CDR3 DNA: TGCGCCAGCAGTCTATCCATGAACACTGAAGCTTTCTTT; CDR3 protein: CASSLSMNTEAFF
D gene: NA; J gene: TRBJ1-5; V gene: TRBV6-5; CDR3 length: 13; clone size: NA; CDR3 DNA: TGTGCCAGCAGCACTAGGCTTAGTCAGCCCCAGCATTTT; CDR3 protein: CASSTRLSQPQHF
D gene: NA; J gene: TRBJ1-2; V gene: TRBV28; CDR3 length: 13; clone size: NA; CDR3 DNA: TGTGCCAGCAGACTGGGAGGGGATCATGGCTACACCTTC; CDR3 protein: CASRLGGDHGYTF
D gene: NA; J gene: TRBJ2-7; V gene: TRBV5-1; CDR3 length: 13; clone size: NA; CDR3 DNA: TGCGCCAGCAGCTTGGGTGTGGCATTCGAGCAGTACTTC; CDR3 protein: CASSLGVAFEQYF
D gene: NA; J gene: TRBJ2-1; V gene: TRBV5-1; CDR3 length: 13; clone size: NA; CDR3 DNA: TGCGCCAGCAGCTTGGAAGGGAGCTATGAGCAGTTCTTC; CDR3 protein: CASSLEGSYEQFF
D gene: NA; J gene: TRBJ2-2; V gene: TRBV5-1; CDR3 length: 15; clone size: NA; CDR3 DNA: TGCGCCAGCAGCTTGGTCGTGCAGGACACCGGGGAGCTGTTTTTT; CDR3 protein: CASSLVVQDTGELFF
D gene: TRBD2; J gene: TRBJ2-1; V gene: TRBV28; CDR3 length: 12; clone size: NA; CDR3 DNA: TGTGCCAGCAGTTTGCCCGGGACTAGTCGGTTCTTC; CDR3 protein: CASSLPGTSRFF
D gene: TRBD1; J gene: TRBJ2-7; V gene: TRBV4-2; CDR3 length: 15; clone size: NA; CDR3 DNA: TGTGCCAGCAGCCAAGGGCAGGGGGCTGCCTACGAGCAGTACTTC; CDR3 protein: CASSQGQGAAYEQYF
D gene: NA; J gene: TRBJ2-2; V gene: TRBV5-1; CDR3 length: 14; clone size: NA; CDR3 DNA: TGCGCCAGCAGCTTACAGGCGAACACCGGGGAGCTGTTTTTT; CDR3 protein: CASSLQANTGELFF
D gene: NA; J gene: TRBJ2-7; V gene: TRBV11-1; CDR3 length: 13; clone size: NA; CDR3 DNA: TGTGCCAGCAGCCCAACTAGACACTACGAGCAGTACTTC; CDR3 protein: CASSPTRHYEQYF
D gene: NA; J gene: TRBJ1-2; V gene: TRBV21-1; CDR3 length: 14; clone size: NA; CDR3 DNA: TGTGCCAGCATGGGTCAGGGGGGATGTTATGGCTACACCTTC; CDR3 protein: CASMGQGGCYGYTF